This record concerns one T cell receptor beta chain sequence. It was during active infection that Seattle patients were enrolled and then longitudinally followed. This sample stems from a study of blood T cell repertoires in COVID-19. On the study more broadly: From the United States, Italy and Spain came samples of acute and convalescent COVID-19. T cells, B-cell-depleted T cells, or PBMCs provided the cDNA or gDNA that served as material.

This CDR3 has 15 residues. The germline gives CDR1 LGHNA, CDR2 YNFKEQ. Trimming removed 6 bases from V and 3 bases from J; junction bases left unmatched: 8. Per the authors' pipeline: Cell counts per sample came from amplifying reference gene primers. Method: immunoSEQ multiplex PCR; TCRdb's copy keeps in-frame clones and lacks some. That table supplies the V and J calls and clone size; D and trimming were determined from the DNA. The sample has around 300,000 clones, about 93% seen once; the top ten hold under 7%. Sequenced: peripheral blood. The genes are TRBV4-2 and TRBJ1-5; 7 bases fit TRBD1. The source is a woman aged 30 to 39 with COVID-19, enrolled during active disease. The CDR3 sequence: CASRRVTGNNQPQHF. DNA for the CDR3: TGTGCCAGCAGACGGGTGACAGGGAACAATCAGCCCCAGCATTTT.